This is a list of T cell receptor beta chains from one sample in a study of shared clonotypes between healthy human individuals. Some clones are missing from TCRdb's copy, which holds only in-frame ones; the method was immunoSEQ multiplex PCR. The table lists some 2,100,000 clones, approximately 96% of them singletons. Sequencing was performed on naive CD4+ T cells sorted from blood. The receptors here all came from a man aged 18-30 years in good health. Each CDR3 is given with its conserved first and last residue. A D gene is named only where the DNA matches it firmly. Size is omitted from some rows. Given values are once, few, many or a class for expanded clones.

J,size,V,D,CDR3,DNA
TRBJ1-2,NA,TRBV18,TRBD1,CASSPPRTGQGPYGYTF,TGTGCCAGCTCACCACCTCGTACGGGACAGGGGCCCTATGGCTACACCTTC
TRBJ1-2,NA,TRBV6-1,TRBD1,CASSDQGGANNF,TGTGCCAGCAGTGATCAGGGGGGTGCCAATAACTTC
TRBJ2-3,once,TRBV7-6,NA,CASSPGGSTDTQYF,TGTGCCAGCAGCCCCGGGGGTAGCACAGATACGCAGTATTTT
TRBJ1-3,NA,TRBV18,NA,CASSSEPGNTIYF,TGTGCCAGCTCGTCCGAACCTGGAAACACCATATATTTT
TRBJ2-1,NA,TRBV7-9,TRBD2,CASSLALRTSFDEQFF,TGTGCCAGCAGCTTAGCGCTTCGGACTAGTTTCGATGAGCAGTTCTTC
TRBJ1-1,NA,TRBV5-6,NA,CASSPRQIMNTEAFF,TGTGCCAGCAGCCCCAGACAGATCATGAACACTGAAGCTTTCTTT
TRBJ1-5,NA,TRBV27,TRBD1,CASSLRRQGARGQPQHF,TGTGCCAGCAGTTTACGTAGACAGGGGGCTCGCGGTCAGCCCCAGCATTTT
TRBJ2-7,NA,TRBV6-1,TRBD2,CASRLAGGVYEQYF,TGTGCCAGCAGGTTAGCGGGAGGAGTCTACGAGCAGTACTTC
TRBJ2-7,NA,TRBV6-5,TRBD1,CASSYYWDRSTYEQYF,TGTGCCAGCAGTTACTATTGGGACAGGTCTACCTACGAGCAGTACTTC
TRBJ2-5,NA,TRBV4-2,NA,CASSRRDQGGETQYF,TGTGCCAGCAGCCGGCGGGACCAGGGGGGCGAGACCCAGTACTTC
TRBJ2-2,NA,TRBV5-1,NA,CASSLANTGELFF,TGCGCCAGCAGCTTAGCGAACACCGGGGAGCTGTTTTTT
TRBJ1-2,few,TRBV18,TRBD1,CASSPGQDGGYTF,TGTGCCAGCTCACCGGGACAGGACGGAGGCTACACCTTC
TRBJ2-2,once,TRBV7-2,NA,CASSPLQGPTGELFF,TGTGCCAGCAGCCCATTGCAGGGGCCGACCGGGGAGCTGTTTTTT
TRBJ2-5,NA,TRBV4-1,NA,CASSQDPGEETQYF,TGCGCCAGCAGCCAAGATCCGGGGGAGGAGACCCAGTACTTC
TRBJ1-2,NA,TRBV30,NA,CAWSVGGETYGYTF,TGTGCCTGGAGTGTCGGAGGAGAAACCTATGGCTACACCTTC
TRBJ1-1,NA,TRBV6-5,NA,CASSYSLQGNTEAFF,TGTGCCAGCAGTTACTCGTTGCAGGGAAACACTGAAGCTTTCTTT
TRBJ2-4,NA,TRBV5-1,NA,CASRQLNIAKNIQYF,TGCGCCAGCAGACAGCTTAATATAGCCAAAAACATTCAGTACTTC
TRBJ2-7,NA,TRBV5-6,NA,CASSFGYEQYF,TGTGCCAGCAGCTTCGGCTACGAGCAGTACTTC
TRBJ2-3,NA,TRBV19,NA,CASSIGQNTDTQYF,TGTGCCAGTAGTATTGGGCAGAACACAGATACGCAGTATTTT
TRBJ2-7,NA,TRBV18,TRBD2,CASSPSTGGSYEQYF,TGTGCCAGCTCACCATCAACGGGGGGGTCCTACGAGCAGTACTTC
TRBJ1-2,NA,TRBV25-1,NA,CASSEYEGSSYGYTF,TGTGCCAGCAGTGAATACGAGGGTAGCAGCTATGGCTACACCTTC
TRBJ2-7,NA,TRBV9,TRBD2,CASSARLAGDPYEQYF,TGTGCCAGCAGCGCCAGACTAGCGGGGGACCCCTACGAGCAGTACTTC
TRBJ1-2,NA,TRBV7-2,TRBD1,CASSLAPGQGTYGYTF,TGTGCCAGCAGCTTAGCGCCGGGACAGGGTACCTATGGCTACACCTTC
TRBJ1-2,NA,TRBV2,NA,CASSQVVDYGYTF,TGTGCCAGCAGCCAAGTCGTAGACTATGGCTACACCTTC
TRBJ2-2,NA,TRBV11-3,NA,CASSPGGQTGELFF,TGTGCCAGCAGCCCCGGAGGGCAAACCGGGGAGCTGTTTTTT
TRBJ2-2,NA,TRBV5-6,TRBD2,CASSLGAGKTGELFF,TGTGCCAGCAGCTTGGGAGCGGGGAAGACCGGGGAGCTGTTTTTT
TRBJ2-3,NA,TRBV6-6,TRBD2,CASSYGLAGTDTQYF,TGTGCCAGCAGTTACGGGCTAGCGGGGACAGATACGCAGTATTTT
TRBJ1-4,NA,TRBV10-3,NA,CAISEFWGEKLFF,TGTGCCATCAGTGAGTTCTGGGGGGAAAAACTGTTTTTT